This T cell receptor beta chain originates from a study of cytotoxic CD8 clonotypes in ibrutinib-treated CLL. Study-wide context: A mean of around 270,000 productive templates and 94,082 productive rearrangements was obtained per sample. Study-wide results and caveats: Among the clonotypes, public ones were uncommon and contracted or held stable on treatment.

Germline V lookup: CDR1 MNHEY, CDR2 SMNVEV (reference sequence). The CDR3 sequence is 13 residues long. Trimming took 3 bases from V and 1 from J, leaving 4 bases between them. Clones were read by immunoSEQ multiplex PCR, and TCRdb kept only the in-frame ones, dropping some. The sample lists some 200,000 clones; around 70% were seen once. As for this clone: Its antigen is undetermined.

Genomic DNA in an amount of around 2 micrograms was extracted from cryopreserved PBMCs and used for the preparation of TCR beta libraries. This clonotype originated in a human donor with chronic lymphocytic leukemia. The sample here was PBMCs, taken after 12 months of ibrutinib treatment. The rearrangement uses TRBV27 and TRBJ1-5; D gene ambiguous. The CDR3 reads CASSLWSNQPQHF. The CDR3, as DNA: TGTGCCAGCAGTTTGTGGAGCAATCAGCCCCAGCATTTT.